This entry lists 17 T cell receptor beta chains sequenced from one sample in a study of beta chain features in type 1 diabetes. The sequenced template was cDNA made from the entire isolated RNA. The repertoire was sequenced with immunoSEQ multiplex PCR; TCRdb's copy has only in-frame clones and lacks some. Among around 44,000 clones, just over 50% were seen once, and the ten largest hold over 2%. The sequencing sample was made of Tregs from blood. These receptors were collected from a woman in her late teens or twenties in good health.

The J gene is TRBJ2-1, the V gene TRBV7-6, with 13 bases that match TRBD2. CDR1 SGHVS and CDR2 FNYEAQ come from the germline V gene. The J segment lost 9 bases and the V segment lost 4 bases, leaving 15 bases of the junction unmatched. The length of the CDR3 is 18 residues. As DNA, the CDR3 is TGTGCCAGCAGCTATACAATTCCGGGACTAGCGGGAACGATTGAGCAGTTCTTC. Its translation: CASSYTIPGLAGTIEQFF. Variable domain in full (rest from reference TRBV7-6 and TRBJ2-1): GAGVSQSPRYKVTKRGQDVALRCDPISGHVSLYWYRQALGQGPEFLTYFNYEAQQDKSGLPNDRFSAERPEGSISTLTIQRTEQRDSAMYRCASSYTIPGLAGTIEQFFGPGTRLTVL.

The genes are TRBV2 and TRBJ1-2; weak D call: TRBD1 (5 bases). V was shortened by 7 bases and J by 4 bases, with 13 bases between the two germline ends. The CDR3 has 13 amino acids. The germline V gene encodes CDR1 SNHLY and CDR2 FYNNEI. CDR3 coding DNA: TGTGCCAGCACTCCGACAGCTATCTATGGCTACACCTTC. Translated, it gives CASTPTAIYGYTF.

This clone was seen a few times. The chain uses TRBV19 and TRBJ1-4; D gene uncertain. Deletions cut 2 bases from V and 7 bases from J, with 11 bases between. This CDR3 contains 14 residues. Germline CDR1 reads LNHDA; CDR2 reads SQIVND (reference sequence). The CDR3 nucleotides are TGTGCCAGTAGTATACATAAGTGGGCTGAAAAACTGTTTTTT. It yields the protein CASSIHKWAEKLFF.

This clone appeared a few times. Different DNA sequences within this sample yield the same CDR3. The chain recombines TRBV11-3 with TRBJ1-1; D is unresolved. This CDR3 has 13 amino acids. Germline CDR1 SGHNT, CDR2 YENEEA. Deletions cut 0 bases from V and 7 bases from J, with 9 bases between. DNA of the CDR3: TGTGCCAGCAGCTTAGATCGAGAGTATGAAGCTTTCTTT. It yields the protein CASSLDREYEAFF. The variable domain in full, completed from reference TRBV11-3 and TRBJ1-1, reads EAGVVQSPRYKIIEKKQPVAFWCNPISGHNTLYWYLQNLGQGPELLIRYENEEAVDDSQLPKDRFSAERLKGVDSTLKIQPAELGDSAVYLCASSLDREYEAFFGQGTRLTVV.

The genes are TRBV7-2 and TRBJ2-7, with 8 bases lining up with TRBD1. Germline trimming cut 4 bases from V and 7 bases from J; bases unmatched to any gene: 6. The germline CDR1 and CDR2 sequences are SGHTA and FQGNSA. This CDR3 region has 13 residues. CDR3 loop: CASSSDRGREQYF. The CDR3 DNA sequence: TGTGCCAGCAGCTCCGACAGGGGAAGGGAGCAGTACTTC.

This rearrangement joins TRBV15 to TRBJ2-1, with D perhaps matching TRBD2 (6 bases). Per the germline V gene, CDR1 is LNHNV and CDR2 is YYDKDF (reference sequence). Trimming stripped 0 bases from V and 13 bases from J, with 16 bases between. This CDR3 contains 14 residues. The CDR3 sequence: CATSRDTSRLQQFF. CDR3 DNA: TGTGCCACCAGCAGAGATACTAGCCGCCTTCAACAGTTCTTC.

This chain links TRBV10-1 with TRBJ2-2; TRBD2 agrees at 14 bases. The trim removed 4 bases at V and 6 bases at J, leaving 7 bases unmatched. Germline values: CDR1 WNHNN, CDR2 SYGVQD (reference sequence). The CDR3 covers 17 residues. CDR3 residues: CASSVPTSGRAAGELFF. The CDR3 nucleotides read TGCGCCAGCAGTGTGCCGACTAGCGGGAGGGCCGCCGGGGAGCTGTTTTTT.

This clone was picked up a small number of times. The rearrangement links TRBV19 to TRBJ2-4, with D perhaps TRBD2 (5 bases). Per the germline V gene, CDR1 is LNHDA and CDR2 is SQIVND (reference sequence). V was cut by 7 bases and J by 0 bases, with 13 bases left in between. This CDR3 is 15 amino acids long. In DNA form, the CDR3 reads TGTGCCAGTACCCCTAGAGGGTTAGCCAAAAACATTCAGTACTTC. This translates into CASTPRGLAKNIQYF. The full variable domain, with the rest looked up from reference TRBV19 and TRBJ2-4, is DGGITQSPKYLFRKEGQNVTLSCEQNLNHDAMYWYRQDPGQGLRLIYYSQIVNDFQKGDIAEGYSVSREKKESFPLTVTSAQKNPTAFYLCASTPRGLAKNIQYFGAGTRLSVL.

In this sample, this clone turned up a few times. The J gene is TRBJ2-1, the V gene TRBV2, with TRBD2 matching over 16 bases. The V gene end was trimmed by 6 bases and the J gene end by 10 bases; junction bases not matched to a gene: 6. Per the germline V gene, CDR1 is SNHLY and CDR2 is FYNNEI. This CDR3 region has 15 residues. CDR3 in DNA: TGTGCCAGCAGGGCGGGACTAGCGGGAGGGCAGGAGCAGTTCTTC. Amino acid sequence: CASRAGLAGGQEQFF.

The V gene is TRBV2, the J gene TRBJ2-1, with D uncertain. V shed 8 bases and J shed 10 bases, with 12 bases lying between them. The CDR3 is 11 amino acids. Per the germline V gene, CDR1 is SNHLY and CDR2 is FYNNEI. CDR3 sequence reads: CASRQSYEQFF. CDR3 bases: TGTGCCAGCCGTCAATCCTACGAGCAGTTCTTC.

The CDR3 sequence is CAWSAGGKGNTIYF. The CDR3 DNA reads TGTGCCTGGAGCGCAGGGGGCAAAGGAAACACCATATATTTT. The genes are TRBV30 and TRBJ1-3, with 8 bases that match TRBD1. The germline V gene has CDR1 GTSNPN and CDR2 SVGIG (reference sequence). V was clipped by 3 bases and J by 4 bases; unmatched bases: 5. There are 14 residues in the CDR3.

The chain carries TRBV6-1 and TRBJ2-7, with 8 bases aligning to TRBD2. The CDR3 is 15 residues long. The germline V gene encodes CDR1 MNHNS and CDR2 SASEGT. Germline trimming cut 8 bases from V and 5 bases from J; bases unmatched to any gene: 14. CDR3 sequence reads: CASFPTGTSSHEQYF. The DNA for the CDR3 is TGTGCCAGCTTTCCCACCGGGACTAGTAGCCACGAGCAGTACTTC.

V usage is TRBV28 and J usage is TRBJ2-3, with D unresolved. Trimming removed 7 bases at V and 1 base at J, with 12 bases between. The germline gives CDR1 MDHEN, CDR2 SYDVKM. This CDR3 has 14 amino acids. The CDR3 region is CASMGRLGTDTQYF. The DNA of the CDR3 is TGTGCCAGCATGGGCCGGCTCGGCACAGATACGCAGTATTTT.

V is TRBV28 and J is TRBJ1-1, with a tentative D call TRBD1 (5 bases). CDR3 length: 16 amino acids. CDR1 MDHEN and CDR2 SYDVKM come from the germline V gene. V was trimmed by 4 bases and J by 11 bases, leaving 26 bases between them. CDR3 residues: CASSSLRQDRPFDAFF. DNA of the CDR3: TGTGCCAGCAGTTCATTGCGGCAAGACAGACCTTTTGACGCTTTCTTT.

This chain links TRBV10-3 with TRBJ1-1; D is undetermined. V was shortened by 6 bases and J by 7 bases, with 9 bases between the two germline ends. The CDR3 sequence is 11 residues long. CDR1 is ENHRY and CDR2 is SYGVKD in the germline V gene. The CDR3 here is CAIRTSREAFF. The CDR3 DNA reads TGTGCCATCAGAACTAGCCGTGAAGCTTTCTTT.

The J gene is TRBJ2-7, the V gene TRBV27; D uncertain. The CDR3 is 15 residues long. Trimming removed 3 bases from V and 2 bases from J, with 14 bases in between. CDR1 MNHEY and CDR2 SMNVEV come from the germline V gene (reference sequence). The DNA for the CDR3 is TGTGCCAGCAGTTTTCAGCCTTCTGGGCCCTACGAGCAGTACTTC. It yields the protein CASSFQPSGPYEQYF.

The chain recombines TRBV5-1 with TRBJ2-3; D ambiguous. The V gene's germline CDR1 is SGHRS and CDR2 YFSETQ. This CDR3 has 13 residues. V lost 1 base and J 5 bases, leaving 8 bases between the germline ends. The CDR3 sequence: CASSLQVGDTQYF. CDR3 nucleotide sequence: TGCGCCAGCAGCTTGCAGGTTGGAGATACGCAGTATTTT.